A selection of T cell receptor beta chains follows, all from one sample in a study of T cell repertoires in cytomegalovirus infection. The antigens of these receptors remain unknown. TCRdb ran MiXCR on the reads and lists one entry per CDR3 protein. This sample has about 110,000 distinct CDR3 sequences, with roughly 31% found just once. The source material was CD8+ T cells from cultured PBMCs, sampled from culture after CMV antigen stimulation. The receptors originated from a human donor in good health (CMV status not recorded). Some clones in this sample may be carry-over from other donors' samples. Each CDR3 is given with its conserved first and last residue. D genes are given only for firm matches. Some rows have no size entry. The others give once, few or many, or a class for an expanded clone.

TRBJ1-1	16	NA	TRBV7-8	few	CASSSMIREMNTEAFF	TGTGCCAGCAGCTCGATGATTCGGGAAATGAACACTGAAGCTTTCTTT
TRBJ2-7	19	TRBD1	TRBV7-6	NA	CASSLVGQGKAGWNYEQYF	TGTGCCAGCAGCTTAGTTGGACAGGGGAAGGCTGGTTGGAACTACGAGCAGTACTTC
TRBJ1-6	15	NA	TRBV7-2	many	CASSLASAWSSPLHF	TGTGCCAGCAGCTTAGCGTCGGCATGGAGCTCACCCCTCCACTTT
TRBJ2-1	16	TRBD2	TRBV7-8	NA	CASSLMETSGAIEQFF	TGTGCCAGCAGCTTAATGGAGACTAGCGGGGCTATTGAGCAGTTCTTC
TRBJ1-1	15	NA	TRBV7-6	few	CASSLARDGNTEAFF	TGTGCCAGCAGCTTAGCCAGGGACGGGAACACTGAAGCTTTCTTT
TRBJ2-5	12	NA	TRBV6-2/TRBV6-3	NA	CASSPEVETQYF	TGTGCCAGCAGCCCGGAGGTGGAGACCCAGTACTTC
TRBJ2-3	17	TRBD1	TRBV6-8	NA	CASSRPDRGGGTDTQYF	TGTGCCAGCAGCCGACCGGACAGGGGGGGGGGCACAGATACGCAGTATTTT
TRBJ1-1	15	NA	TRBV6-1	NA	CASSEVRGHGTEAFF	TGTGCCAGCAGTGAAGTCCGGGGACACGGCACTGAAGCTTTCTTT
TRBJ2-1	17	NA	TRBV7-2	NA	CASSSRESGGFVDEQFF	TGTGCCAGCAGCTCTCGGGAGTCCGGAGGATTCGTGGATGAGCAGTTCTTC
TRBJ2-5	15	NA	TRBV6-2/TRBV6-3	once	CASRRLAGAQETQYF	TGTGCCAGCAGGAGGTTGGCGGGGGCGCAAGAGACCCAGTACTTC
TRBJ2-7	14	TRBD2	TRBV5-1	once	CASSPPGGIYEQYF	TGCGCCAGCAGCCCCCCGGGAGGGATCTACGAGCAGTACTTC
TRBJ1-1	15	NA	TRBV7-3	few	CASSLRLQGETEAFF	TGTGCCAGCAGCTTAAGGTTGCAGGGTGAAACTGAAGCTTTCTTT
TRBJ1-2	15	TRBD1	TRBV7-9	NA	CASSSGTALTYGYTF	TGTGCCAGCAGCTCCGGGACAGCCCTAACCTATGGCTACACCTTC
TRBJ1-2	15	NA	TRBV6-6	NA	CASSSTRGGFYGYTF	TGTGCCAGCAGTTCCACGCGCGGTGGATTCTATGGCTACACCTTC
TRBJ2-2	16	NA	TRBV7-7	many	CASSLFSGERTGELFF	TGTGCTAGCAGCTTGTTTTCAGGGGAGAGGACCGGGGAGCTGTTTTTT
TRBJ2-7	15	NA	TRBV4-1	NA	CASSQGGDTTYEQYF	TGCGCCAGCAGCCAAGGAGGAGACACAACCTACGAGCAGTACTTC
TRBJ1-6	18	NA	TRBV6-2/TRBV6-3	few	CASSYSTELGSYNSPLHF	TGTGCCAGCAGTTACTCGACGGAATTAGGCTCCTATAATTCACCCCTCCACTTT
TRBJ2-5	14	NA	TRBV12-3/TRBV12-4	few	CASRYAGLQETQYF	TGTGCCAGCAGATACGCGGGACTCCAAGAGACCCAGTACTTC
TRBJ1-2	14	NA	TRBV20-1	NA	CSAPKAGREGGYTF	TGCAGTGCTCCCAAGGCGGGCAGGGAAGGTGGCTACACCTTC
TRBJ2-7	16	NA	TRBV20-1	few	CSARPYLGEDSYEQYF	TGCAGTGCCCGCCCCTATCTGGGTGAAGACTCCTACGAGCAGTACTTC
TRBJ2-4	13	TRBD1	TRBV6-1	few	CASRQGQRNIQYF	TGTGCCTCCCGACAGGGGCAGCGAAACATTCAGTACTTC
TRBJ2-7	14	NA	TRBV20-1	many	CSARDRILSYEQYF	TGCAGTGCTAGAGACAGGATCCTCTCCTACGAGCAGTACTTC
TRBJ1-1	15	NA	TRBV25-1	NA	CASSEYFGENTEAFF	TGTGCCAGCAGTGAATATTTCGGGGAGAACACTGAAGCTTTCTTT
TRBJ1-3	16	NA	TRBV7-3	few	CASRPVGGSSGNTIYF	TGTGCCAGCAGACCGGTTGGGGGTAGCTCTGGAAACACCATATATTTT
TRBJ2-1	17	TRBD2	TRBV5-1	NA	CASRRTSGELFQNEQFF	TGCGCCAGCAGACGGACTAGCGGGGAGTTATTTCAAAATGAGCAGTTCTTC
TRBJ2-7	13	NA	TRBV7-2	NA	CASSLWGLEEQYF	TGTGCCAGCAGCTTATGGGGCCTCGAAGAGCAGTACTTC
TRBJ2-3	14	NA	TRBV7-8	NA	CASSLVGSTDTQYF	TGTGCCAGCAGCTTAGTCGGAAGCACAGATACGCAGTATTTT
TRBJ2-5	15	NA	TRBV20-1	NA	CSARSEGGLQETQYF	TGCAGTGCTAGATCCGAGGGGGGGCTCCAAGAGACCCAGTACTTC
TRBJ2-1	15	TRBD1	TRBV4-3	few	CASSQEGQKYNEQFF	TGCGCCAGCAGCCAAGAGGGACAGAAGTACAATGAGCAGTTCTTC
TRBJ2-3	12	TRBD2	TRBV20-1	NA	CSARETGGTQYF	TGCAGTGCTAGAGAGACGGGGGGGACGCAGTATTTT
TRBJ1-2	15	TRBD1	TRBV6-1	few	CASGWTGLSKDGYTF	TGTGCCAGCGGATGGACAGGCCTAAGTAAGGATGGCTACACCTTC
TRBJ2-7	16	TRBD1	TRBV7-9	NA	CASSSHRQGLPYEQYF	TGTGCCAGCAGCTCCCATAGACAGGGGCTCCCGTACGAGCAGTACTTC
TRBJ2-5	16	NA	TRBV7-8	many	CASSLEGLYLQETQYF	TGTGCCAGCAGCTTAGAGGGACTTTACCTTCAAGAGACCCAGTACTTC
TRBJ2-3	16	TRBD2	TRBV7-3	many	CASSPRLAGGFDTQYF	TGTGCCAGCAGCCCCCGACTAGCGGGGGGTTTTGATACGCAGTATTTT